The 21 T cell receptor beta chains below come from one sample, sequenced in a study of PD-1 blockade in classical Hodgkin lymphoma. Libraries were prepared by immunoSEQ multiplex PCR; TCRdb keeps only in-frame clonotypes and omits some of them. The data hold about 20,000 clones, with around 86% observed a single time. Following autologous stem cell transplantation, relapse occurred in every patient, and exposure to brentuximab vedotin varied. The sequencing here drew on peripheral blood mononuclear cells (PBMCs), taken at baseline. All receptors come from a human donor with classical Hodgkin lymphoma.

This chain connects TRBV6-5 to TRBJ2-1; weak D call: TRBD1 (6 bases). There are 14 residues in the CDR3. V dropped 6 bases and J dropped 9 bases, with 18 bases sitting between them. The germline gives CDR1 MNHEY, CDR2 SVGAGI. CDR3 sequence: CASRPSQGIGEQFF. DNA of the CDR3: TGTGCCAGCAGACCCTCACAGGGCATCGGTGAGCAGTTCTTC.

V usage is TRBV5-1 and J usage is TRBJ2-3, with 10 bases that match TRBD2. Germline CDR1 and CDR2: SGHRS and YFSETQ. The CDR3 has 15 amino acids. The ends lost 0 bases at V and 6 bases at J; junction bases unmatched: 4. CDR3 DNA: TGCGCCAGCAGCTTGGAGGGACTAGCGTTCGATACGCAGTATTTT. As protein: CASSLEGLAFDTQYF.

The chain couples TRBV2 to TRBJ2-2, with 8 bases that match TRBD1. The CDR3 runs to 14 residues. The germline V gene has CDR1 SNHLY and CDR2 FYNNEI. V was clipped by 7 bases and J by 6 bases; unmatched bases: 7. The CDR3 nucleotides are TGTGCCAGCAACCCAAGGACAGGGCCCGGGGAGCTGTTTTTT. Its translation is CASNPRTGPGELFF. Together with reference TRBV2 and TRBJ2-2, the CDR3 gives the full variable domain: EPEVTQTPSHQVTQMGQEVILRCVPISNHLYFYWYRQILGQKVEFLVSFYNNEISEKSEIFDDQFSVERPDGSNFTLKIRSTKLEDSAMYFCASNPRTGPGELFFGEGSRLTVL.

CDR3 residues: CAWSVAANQPQHF. CDR3 nucleotides: TGTGCCTGGAGTGTGGCAGCTAATCAGCCCCAGCATTTT. The J gene is TRBJ1-5, the V gene TRBV30, with no clear D. The V and J ends lost 0 bases and 4 bases respectively, with 7 bases between them. Germline lookup yields CDR1 GTSNPN and CDR2 SVGIG (reference sequence). The CDR3 is made up of 13 amino acids.

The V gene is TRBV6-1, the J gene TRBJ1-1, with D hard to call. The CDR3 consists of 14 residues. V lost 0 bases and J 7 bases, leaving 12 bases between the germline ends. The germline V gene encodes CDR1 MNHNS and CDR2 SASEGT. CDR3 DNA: TGTGCCAGCAGTGAAGCGCGGGCAGCTTATGAAGCTTTCTTT. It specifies CASSEARAAYEAFF.

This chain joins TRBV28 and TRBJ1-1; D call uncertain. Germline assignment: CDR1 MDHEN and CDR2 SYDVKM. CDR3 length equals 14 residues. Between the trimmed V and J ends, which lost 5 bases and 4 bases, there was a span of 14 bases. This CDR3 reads CASSPHEGGTEAFF. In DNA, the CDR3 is TGTGCCAGCAGTCCCCATGAGGGCGGCACTGAAGCTTTCTTT.

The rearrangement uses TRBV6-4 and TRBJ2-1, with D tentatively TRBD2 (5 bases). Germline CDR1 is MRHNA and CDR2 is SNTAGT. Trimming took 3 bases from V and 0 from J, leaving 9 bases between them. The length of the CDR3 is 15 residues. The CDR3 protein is CASSDRESSYNEQFF. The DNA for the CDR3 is TGTGCCAGCAGTGATAGGGAGAGCTCCTACAATGAGCAGTTCTTC.

CDR3 bases: TGTGCCAGCAGCCAATCCTTAGGCCGTGATCCGGTCAATGAGCAGTTCTTC. Translated, it gives CASSQSLGRDPVNEQFF. The rearrangement links TRBV7-7 to TRBJ2-1; D is undetermined. V was cut by 5 bases and J by 6 bases, with 23 bases left in between. The CDR3 has 17 residues. CDR1 and CDR2 from the germline V gene are SSHAT and FNYEAQ (reference sequence).

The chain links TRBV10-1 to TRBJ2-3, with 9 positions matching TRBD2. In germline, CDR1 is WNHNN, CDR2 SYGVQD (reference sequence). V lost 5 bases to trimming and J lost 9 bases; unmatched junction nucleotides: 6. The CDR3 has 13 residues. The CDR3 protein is CASSPSGVATQYF. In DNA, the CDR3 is TGCGCCAGCAGTCCTAGCGGGGTCGCAACGCAGTATTTT.

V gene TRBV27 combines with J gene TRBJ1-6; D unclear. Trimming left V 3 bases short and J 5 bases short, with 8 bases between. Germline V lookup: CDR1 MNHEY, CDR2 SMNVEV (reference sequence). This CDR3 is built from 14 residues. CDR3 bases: TGTGCCAGCAGTTTCCGGGTTAATAATTCACCCCTCCACTTT. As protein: CASSFRVNNSPLHF.

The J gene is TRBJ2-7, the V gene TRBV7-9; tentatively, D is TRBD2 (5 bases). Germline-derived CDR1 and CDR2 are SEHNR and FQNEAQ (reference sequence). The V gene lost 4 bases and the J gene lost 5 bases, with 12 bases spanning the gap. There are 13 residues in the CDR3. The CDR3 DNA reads TGTGCCAGCAGCTATCCCGGACTCCACGAGCAGTACTTC. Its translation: CASSYPGLHEQYF.

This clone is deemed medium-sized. The CDR3 loop is CASSADQGFAYEQYF. DNA of the CDR3: TGTGCCAGCAGCGCAGACCAGGGTTTTGCCTACGAGCAGTACTTC. This rearrangement joins TRBV9 to TRBJ2-7; D possibly corresponds to TRBD1 (5 bases). Trimming removed 3 bases from V and 2 bases from J, with 15 bases in between. Germline V gene sequence: CDR1 SGDLS, CDR2 YYNGEE. The CDR3 has 15 amino acids.

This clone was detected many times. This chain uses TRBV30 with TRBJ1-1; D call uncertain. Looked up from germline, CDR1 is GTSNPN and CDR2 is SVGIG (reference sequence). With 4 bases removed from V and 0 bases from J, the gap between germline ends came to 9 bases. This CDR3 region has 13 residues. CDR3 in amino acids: CAWTRTMNTEAFF. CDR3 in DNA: TGTGCCTGGACCCGTACTATGAACACTGAAGCTTTCTTT.

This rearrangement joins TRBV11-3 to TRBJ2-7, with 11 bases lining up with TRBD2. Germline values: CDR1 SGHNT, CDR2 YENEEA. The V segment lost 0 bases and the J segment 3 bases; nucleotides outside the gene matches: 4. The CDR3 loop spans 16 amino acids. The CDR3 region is CASSLDPTSGGYEQYF. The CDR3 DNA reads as TGTGCCAGCAGCTTAGACCCTACTAGCGGGGGCTACGAGCAGTACTTC. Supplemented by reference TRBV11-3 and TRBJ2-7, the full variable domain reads EAGVVQSPRYKIIEKKQPVAFWCNPISGHNTLYWYLQNLGQGPELLIRYENEEAVDDSQLPKDRFSAERLKGVDSTLKIQPAELGDSAVYLCASSLDPTSGGYEQYFGPGTRLTVT.

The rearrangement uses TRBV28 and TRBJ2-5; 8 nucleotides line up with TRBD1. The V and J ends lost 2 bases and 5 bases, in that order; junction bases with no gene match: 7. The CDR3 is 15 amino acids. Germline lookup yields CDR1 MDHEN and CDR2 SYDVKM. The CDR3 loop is CASSLDRGGTETQYF. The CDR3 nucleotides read TGTGCCAGCAGTTTAGACAGGGGCGGCACGGAGACCCAGTACTTC.

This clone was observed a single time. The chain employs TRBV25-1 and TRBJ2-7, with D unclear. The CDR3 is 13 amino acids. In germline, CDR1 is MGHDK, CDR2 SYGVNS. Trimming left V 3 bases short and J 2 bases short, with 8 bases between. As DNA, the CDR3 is TGTGCCAGCAGTGATTTTAAGACCTACGAGCAGTACTTC. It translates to CASSDFKTYEQYF.

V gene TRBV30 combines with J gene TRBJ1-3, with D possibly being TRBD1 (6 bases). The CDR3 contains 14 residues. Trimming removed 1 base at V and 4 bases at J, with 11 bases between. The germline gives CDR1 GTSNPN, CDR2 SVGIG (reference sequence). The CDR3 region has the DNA TGTGCCTGGAGTGAGGGGGGAAGCGGAAACACCATATATTTT. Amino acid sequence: CAWSEGGSGNTIYF. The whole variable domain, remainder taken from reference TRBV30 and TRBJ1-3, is SQTIHQWPATLVQPVGSPLSLECTVEGTSNPNLYWYRQAAGRGLQLLFYSVGIGQISSEVPQNLSASRPQDRQFILSSKKLLLSDSGFYLCAWSEGGSGNTIYFGEGSWLTVV.

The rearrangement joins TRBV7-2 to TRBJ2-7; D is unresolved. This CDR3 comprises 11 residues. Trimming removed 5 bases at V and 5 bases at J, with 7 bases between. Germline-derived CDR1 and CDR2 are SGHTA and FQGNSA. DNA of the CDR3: TGTGCCAGCAGCCCAATCCACGAGCAGTACTTC. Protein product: CASSPIHEQYF.

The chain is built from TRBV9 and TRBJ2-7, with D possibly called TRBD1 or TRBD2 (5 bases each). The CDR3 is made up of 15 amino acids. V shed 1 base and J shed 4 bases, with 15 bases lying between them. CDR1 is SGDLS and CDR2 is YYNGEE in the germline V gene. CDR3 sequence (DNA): TGTGCCAGCAGCGTAAACGAGGGACCCCTATACGAGCAGTACTTC. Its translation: CASSVNEGPLYEQYF.

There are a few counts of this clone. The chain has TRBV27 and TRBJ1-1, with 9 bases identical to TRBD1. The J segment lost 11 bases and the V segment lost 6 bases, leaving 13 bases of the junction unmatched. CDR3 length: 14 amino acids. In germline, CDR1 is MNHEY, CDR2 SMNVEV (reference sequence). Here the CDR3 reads CASSLSAGQGRAFF. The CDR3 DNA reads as TGTGCCAGCAGCCTGTCGGCGGGACAGGGAAGGGCTTTCTTT.

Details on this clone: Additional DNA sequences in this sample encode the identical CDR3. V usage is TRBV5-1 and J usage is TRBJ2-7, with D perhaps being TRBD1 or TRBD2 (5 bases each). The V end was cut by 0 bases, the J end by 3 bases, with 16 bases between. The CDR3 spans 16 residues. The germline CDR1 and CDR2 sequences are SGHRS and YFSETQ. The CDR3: CASSLEGTGRGYEQYF. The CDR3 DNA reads TGCGCCAGCAGCTTGGAAGGGACGGGTAGGGGCTACGAGCAGTACTTC.